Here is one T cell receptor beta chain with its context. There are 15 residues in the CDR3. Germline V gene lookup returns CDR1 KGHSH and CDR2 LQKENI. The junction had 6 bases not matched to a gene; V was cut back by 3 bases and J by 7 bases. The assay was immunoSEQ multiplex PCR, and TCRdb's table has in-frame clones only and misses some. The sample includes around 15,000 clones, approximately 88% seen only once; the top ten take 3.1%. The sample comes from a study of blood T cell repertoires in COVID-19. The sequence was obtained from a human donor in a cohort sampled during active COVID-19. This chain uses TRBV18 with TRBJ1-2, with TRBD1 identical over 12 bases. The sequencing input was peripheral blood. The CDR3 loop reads CASSPAGQGARGYTF. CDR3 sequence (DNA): TGTGCCAGCTCACCCGCGGGACAGGGGGCGCGTGGCTACACCTTC.